These 6 T cell receptor beta chains were sequenced from one sample in a study of blood T cell repertoires in COVID-19. TCRdb keeps only in-frame clones here, not all; method: immunoSEQ multiplex PCR. The table records fewer than 80,000 clones, roughly nine tenths of them present only once. Sequencing was performed on peripheral blood. The receptors originated from a woman in her 50s with active COVID-19.

In this sample, this clone turned up once. This chain links TRBV7-2 with TRBJ1-2; the match to TRBD1 covers 8 bases. With V trimmed by 4 bases and J by 2 bases, 6 bases remained unmatched. CDR3 size: 15 residues. Germline loops: CDR1 SGHTA, CDR2 FQGNSA. The CDR3 coding sequence is TGTGCCAGCAGCTCTTGGACAGGGATAAACTATGGCTACACCTTC. This translates into CASSSWTGINYGYTF.

This chain links TRBV9 with TRBJ1-2; D is unclear. V was cut by 0 bases and J by 4 bases, with 13 bases left in between. The CDR3 extends over 15 amino acids. CDR1 is SGDLS and CDR2 is YYNGEE in the germline V gene. The CDR3 here is CASSVGGTPAYGYTF. DNA for the CDR3: TGTGCCAGCAGCGTAGGAGGAACTCCGGCCTATGGCTACACCTTC.

The V and J genes are TRBV10-3 and TRBJ2-1, with TRBD2 matching 8 bases. CDR1 is ENHRY and CDR2 is SYGVKD in the germline V gene. After removal of 2 bases from V and 6 bases from J, the junction contained 6 bases not matched to a gene. This CDR3 is 15 amino acids long. The CDR3 bases are TGTGCCATCAGTGAGCGGCTAGCGGGTTTCAATGAGCAGTTCTTC. Translating it yields CAISERLAGFNEQFF.

This clone has only a few counts. The V gene is TRBV2, the J gene TRBJ2-1, with 8 bases identical to TRBD2. The J segment lost 2 bases and the V segment lost 9 bases, leaving 3 bases of the junction unmatched. CDR1 SNHLY and CDR2 FYNNEI come from the germline V gene. This CDR3 comprises 13 residues. CDR3 bases: TGTGCCAGTCGGCGGGAGGCCTACAATGAGCAGTTCTTC. Translated, it gives CASRREAYNEQFF.

This clone was observed a single time. The rearrangement joins TRBV5-1 to TRBJ1-4; D is possibly TRBD1 (5 bases). The germline CDR1 and CDR2 sequences are SGHRS and YFSETQ. This CDR3 is built from 14 residues. The V end was cut by 7 bases, the J end by 7 bases, with 17 bases between. CDR3 amino acids: CASRPTWGGEKLFF. The CDR3 DNA reads TGCGCCAGCCGCCCGACCTGGGGCGGTGAAAAACTGTTTTTT. The whole variable domain, remainder taken from reference TRBV5-1 and TRBJ1-4, is KAGVTQTPRYLIKTRGQQVTLSCSPISGHRSVSWYQQTPGQGLQFLFEYFSETQRNKGNFPGRFSGRQFSNSRSEMNVSTLELGDSALYLCASRPTWGGEKLFFGSGTQLSVL.

The CDR3 reads CASSPGTGTDTQYF. CDR3 nucleotides: TGTGCCAGCAGCCCCGGGACAGGCACAGATACGCAGTATTTT. The rearrangement joins TRBV9 to TRBJ2-3, with TRBD1 matching 7 bases. Trimming took 4 bases from V and 1 from J; bases not matched to a gene: 3. CDR3 length: 14 residues. Germline loops: CDR1 SGDLS, CDR2 YYNGEE.